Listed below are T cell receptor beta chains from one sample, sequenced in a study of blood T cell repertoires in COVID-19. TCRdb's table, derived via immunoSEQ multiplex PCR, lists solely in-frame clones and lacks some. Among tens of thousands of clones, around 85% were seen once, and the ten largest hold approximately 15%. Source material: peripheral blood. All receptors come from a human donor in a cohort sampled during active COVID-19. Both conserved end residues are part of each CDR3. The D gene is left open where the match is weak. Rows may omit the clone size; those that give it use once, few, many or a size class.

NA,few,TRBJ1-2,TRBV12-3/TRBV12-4,CASSFSRGHGYTF,TGTGCCAGCAGTTTCAGTAGGGGTCATGGCTACACCTTC
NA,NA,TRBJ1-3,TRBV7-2,CASSLQGFGNTIYF,TGTGCCAGCAGCTTACAGGGGTTTGGAAACACCATATATTTT
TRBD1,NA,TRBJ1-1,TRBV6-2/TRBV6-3,CASSQGAEAFF,TGTGCCAGCAGCCAGGGGGCGGAAGCTTTCTTT
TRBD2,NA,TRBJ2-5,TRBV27,CASSGTGTSGAGVTQYF,TGTGCCAGCAGTGGTACCGGGACTAGCGGGGCGGGAGTGACCCAGTACTTC
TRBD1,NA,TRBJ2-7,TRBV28,CASSGTGGYEQYF,TGTGCCAGCAGCGGGACAGGGGGCTACGAGCAGTACTTC
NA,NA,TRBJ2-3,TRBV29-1,CSVETPQGTDTQYF,TGCAGCGTTGAAACGCCTCAGGGGACAGATACGCAGTATTTT
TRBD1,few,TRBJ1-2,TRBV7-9,CASSRDREGGYTF,TGTGCCAGCAGCCGGGACAGGGAGGGTGGCTACACCTTC
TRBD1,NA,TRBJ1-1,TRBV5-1,CASSFVGTGVNTEAFF,TGCGCCAGCAGCTTTGTTGGAACAGGGGTAAACACTGAAGCTTTCTTT
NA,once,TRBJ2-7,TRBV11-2,CASSLDHVSPHEQYF,TGTGCCAGCAGCTTAGATCACGTAAGCCCGCACGAGCAGTACTTC
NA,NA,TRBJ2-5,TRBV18,CASSPVPSGETQYF,TGTGCCAGCTCACCAGTTCCCTCCGGGGAGACCCAGTACTTC
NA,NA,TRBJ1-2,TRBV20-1,CSALVFGYTF,TGCAGTGCGTTAGTATTTGGCTACACCTTC